This TCR beta chain was obtained from a study of T cell responses to AZD1222 COVID-19 vaccine. From germline, CDR1 is SGHTS and CDR2 YDEGEE. The CDR3 is 14 residues long. V lost 4 bases, J lost 2 bases, and 13 bases lay in between. Sequenced by immunoSEQ multiplex PCR; TCRdb stores in-frame clones only, minus some. The data contain some 140,000 clones, over 90% of them seen just once; the ten biggest clones take up roughly 5.6%. The rearrangement links TRBV5-8 to TRBJ2-7; no clear D. The origin of this receptor is an adult in good health. The material sequenced was peripheral blood, taken on day 0 of AZD1222 vaccination. The CDR3 bases are TGTGCCAGCAGCCCCCGTCGCAGTCCCTACGAGCAGTACTTC. Translation: CASSPRRSPYEQYF. Looking up the rest from reference TRBV5-8 and TRBJ2-7 gives the full variable domain: EAGVTQSPTHLIKTRGQQATLRCSPISGHTSVYWYQQALGLGLQFLLWYDEGEERNRGNFPPRFSGRQFPNYSSELNVNALELEDSALYLCASSPRRSPYEQYFGPGTRLTVT.